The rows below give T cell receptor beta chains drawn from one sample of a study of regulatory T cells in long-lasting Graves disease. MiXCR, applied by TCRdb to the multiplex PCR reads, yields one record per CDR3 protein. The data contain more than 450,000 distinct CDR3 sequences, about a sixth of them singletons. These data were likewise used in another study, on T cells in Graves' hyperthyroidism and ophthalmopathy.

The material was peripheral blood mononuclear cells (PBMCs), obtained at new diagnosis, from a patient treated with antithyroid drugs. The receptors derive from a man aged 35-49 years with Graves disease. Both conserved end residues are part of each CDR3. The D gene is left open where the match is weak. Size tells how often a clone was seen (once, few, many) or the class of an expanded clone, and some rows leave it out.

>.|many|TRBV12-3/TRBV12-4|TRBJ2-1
CASRGLGREQFF
TGTGCCAGCAGAGGACTCGGACGTGAGCAGTTCTTC
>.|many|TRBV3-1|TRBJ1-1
CASSQVMGLATEAFF
TGTGCCAGCAGCCAAGTGATGGGGTTGGCCACTGAAGCTTTCTTT
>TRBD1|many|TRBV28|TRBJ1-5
CASRNRGVGQPQHF
TGTGCCAGCAGAAACAGGGGAGTGGGTCAGCCCCAGCATTTT
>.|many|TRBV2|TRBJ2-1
CASSDPSETLEQFF
TGTGCCAGCAGTGATCCTTCGGAGACACTTGAGCAGTTCTTC
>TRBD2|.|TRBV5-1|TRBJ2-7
CASGTERESYEQYF
TGCGCCAGCGGGACTGAGCGGGAGTCCTACGAGCAGTACTTC
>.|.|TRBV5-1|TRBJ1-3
CASAPQGTGNTIYF
TGCGCCAGCGCCCCCCAGGGGACTGGAAACACCATATATTTT
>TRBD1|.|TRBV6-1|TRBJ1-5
CASTDRGPLGGAQHF
TGTGCCAGCACAGACAGGGGCCCACTGGGGGGGGCCCAGCATTTT
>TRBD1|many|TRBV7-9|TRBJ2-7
CASSVDRGSYEQYF
TGTGCCAGCAGCGTTGACAGGGGTTCCTACGAGCAGTACTTC
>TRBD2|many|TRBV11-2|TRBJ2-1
CASSMGLAGVDEQFF
TGTGCCAGCAGCATGGGACTAGCGGGAGTAGATGAGCAGTTCTTC
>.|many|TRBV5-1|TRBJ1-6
CASRSGTENSPLHF
TGCGCCAGCAGATCAGGGACGGAGAATTCACCCCTCCACTTT
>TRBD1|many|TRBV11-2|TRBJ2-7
CAIGQGARSYEQYF
TGTGCCATCGGACAGGGGGCGCGCTCCTACGAGCAGTACTTC
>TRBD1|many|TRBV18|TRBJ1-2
CASSPGTGMVYGYTF
TGTGCCAGCTCCCCGGGGACAGGGATGGTTTATGGCTACACCTTC
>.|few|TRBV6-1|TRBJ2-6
CASSDKRRNLSGANVLTF
TGTGCCAGCAGTGATAAACGCAGAAACCTCTCTGGGGCCAACGTCCTGACTTTC
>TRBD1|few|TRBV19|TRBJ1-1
CASTETGSTEAFF
TGTGCCAGTACCGAGACAGGGAGCACTGAAGCTTTCTTT
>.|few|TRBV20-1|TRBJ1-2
CSAREPENYGYTF
TGCAGTGCTAGAGAACCCGAGAACTATGGCTACACCTTC
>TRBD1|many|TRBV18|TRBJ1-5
CASSGQGDQPQHF
TGTGCCAGCTCAGGACAGGGAGATCAGCCCCAGCATTTT